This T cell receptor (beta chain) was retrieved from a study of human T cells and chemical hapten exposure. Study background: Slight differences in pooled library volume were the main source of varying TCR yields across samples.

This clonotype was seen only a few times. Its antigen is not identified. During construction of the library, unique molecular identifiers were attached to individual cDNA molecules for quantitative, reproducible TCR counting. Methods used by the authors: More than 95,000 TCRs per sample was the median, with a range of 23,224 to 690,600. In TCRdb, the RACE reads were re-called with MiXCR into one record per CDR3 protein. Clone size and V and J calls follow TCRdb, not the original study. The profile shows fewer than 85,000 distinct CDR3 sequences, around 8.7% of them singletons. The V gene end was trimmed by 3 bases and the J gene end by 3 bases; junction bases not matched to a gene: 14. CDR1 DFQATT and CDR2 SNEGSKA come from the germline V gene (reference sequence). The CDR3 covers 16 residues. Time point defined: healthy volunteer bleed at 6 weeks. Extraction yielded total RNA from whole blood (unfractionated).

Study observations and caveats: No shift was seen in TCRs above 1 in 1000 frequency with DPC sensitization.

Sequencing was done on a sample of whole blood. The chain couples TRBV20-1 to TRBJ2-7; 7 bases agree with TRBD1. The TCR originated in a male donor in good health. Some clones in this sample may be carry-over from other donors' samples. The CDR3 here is CSASRLRGRSVYEQYF. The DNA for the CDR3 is TGCAGTGCTAGCCGCCTTAGGGGGCGCTCGGTCTACGAGCAGTACTTC.